The 14 T cell receptor beta chains reported below all come from one sample, sequenced in a study of tumor and adjacent non-tumor tissue in lung cancer. This sample's RNA came from whole unsorted tissue. The normal lung tissue was taken more than 3 cm from the tumor edge. Three rounds of nested PCR, following a modified ARM-PCR protocol, produced the TCRbeta library. TCRdb ran MiXCR on the multiplex PCR reads and lists one entry per CDR3 protein. The sample records about 43,000 distinct CDR3 sequences, 60% being singletons. The specimen was distant non-tumor lung tissue. Source of these receptors: a man between 45 and 60 years old with non-small cell lung cancer.

Concerning this clonotype itself: A much bigger clone sits one base away, suggesting this may be a read error. This rearrangement joins TRBV7-9 to TRBJ2-1; 7 bases are a match to TRBD2. Germline CDR1 SEHNR, CDR2 FQNEAQ (reference sequence). CDR3 length equals 13 residues. The CDR3 nucleotides read TGTACCAGCAGCTTAAGCGGGGAGGATGAGCAGTTCTTC. It translates to CTSSLSGEDEQFF.

This clonotype was detected ten times or more. The chain joins TRBV10-3 to TRBJ2-3; 7 positions agree with TRBD2. The CDR3 spans 15 residues. The V gene end was trimmed by 5 bases and the J gene end by 1 base; junction bases not matched to a gene: 6. CDR1 is ENHRY and CDR2 is SYGVKD in the germline V gene. The CDR3 nucleotides are TGTGCCATCAGTTTCCTAGCGGAAGGCACAGATACGCAGTATTTT. Protein: CAISFLAEGTDTQYF.

This clonotype was detected many times. V is TRBV30 and J is TRBJ2-2; 8 bases match TRBD2. This CDR3 region has 14 residues. With V trimmed by 2 bases and J by 7 bases, 6 bases remained unmatched. Germline CDR1 is GTSNPN and CDR2 is SVGIG (reference sequence). In DNA form, the CDR3 reads TGTGCCTGGAGTAAAGGACTAGCTATCGGGGAGCTGTTTTTT. It encodes CAWSKGLAIGELFF.

This clonotype is termed medium-sized. This chain joins TRBV5-4 and TRBJ2-7; TRBD2 aligns across 8 bases. The germline V gene has CDR1 SGHNT and CDR2 YYREEE (reference sequence). The CDR3 spans 14 residues. V was clipped by 0 bases and J by 2 bases; unmatched bases: 1. The CDR3 coding sequence is TGTGCCAGCAGCTTGGGGACTAGCCCCTACGAGCAGTACTTC. This codes for CASSLGTSPYEQYF.

Note on this clonotype: Mismatch with germline at one junction end may stem from a read error. CDR3 nucleotide sequence: TGTGCCGGCAGCGAACGACAGGTTCCGTACAATGAGCAGTTCTTC. This codes for CAGSERQVPYNEQFF. V usage is TRBV6-5 and J usage is TRBJ2-1; weak D call: TRBD1 (6 bases). There are 15 residues in the CDR3. Germline CDR1 reads MNHEY; CDR2 reads SVGAGI.

As regards this clonotype: This may be a read error, as it is one base from a much larger clone. V usage is TRBV11-2 and J usage is TRBJ2-1, with 10 bases aligning to TRBD2. The CDR3 covers 15 residues. Germline assignment: CDR1 SGHAT and CDR2 FQNNGV. CDR3 sequence (DNA): TGTGCCTGCAGCCATCGGGCCCTAGCGGGAGATGAGCAGTTCTTC. This encodes CACSHRALAGDEQFF.

This clonotype was found a few times. This could be a read error, since a much larger clone is one nucleotide away. No conserved phenylalanine or tryptophan is present at the end of the CDR3, so a read error is the likely explanation. The J gene is TRBJ2-7, the V gene TRBV11-2; 7 bases fit TRBD1. The junction had 13 bases not matched to a gene; V was cut back by 5 bases and J by 6 bases. Looked up from germline, CDR1 is SGHAT and CDR2 is FQNNGV. The CDR3 contains 15 residues. The CDR3 bases are TGTGCCAGCAGCCAAGGCCAGGGGGATGTCGGCGAGCAGTACTCC. It yields the protein CASSQGQGDVGEQYS.

This clonotype was picked up many times. At one end the junction does not follow the germline gene, possibly because of a read error. The V and J genes are TRBV12-3 or TRBV12-4 and TRBJ2-5, with 8 nucleotides matching TRBD1. The CDR3 loop spans 14 amino acids. The chain's CDR3 is CASSWARGLETQYF. CDR3 DNA sequence: TGTGCCAGTAGTTGGGCCAGGGGGCTGGAGACCCAGTACTTC.

Comment on this clonotype: One end of the junction does not line up with germline, which may come from a read error. The chain is built from TRBV11-2 and TRBJ2-3; D not resolved. The CDR3 length is 19 residues. CDR1 and CDR2 (germline): SGHAT, FQNNGV. CDR3: CASSLSSAARVRGTDMQYF. In DNA form, the CDR3 reads TGTGCCAGCAGCTTATCTAGTGCGGCGAGAGTGCGAGGCACAGATATGCAGTATTTT.

This clonotype was seen more than once but under ten times. This chain joins TRBV11-2 and TRBJ1-2; TRBD1 matches 12 bases. The CDR3 has 16 amino acids. CDR1 and CDR2 (germline): SGHAT, FQNNGV. Trimming took 4 bases from V and 6 from J; bases not matched to a gene: 9. The CDR3, as DNA: TGTGCCAGCAGCTCTGCCGGGACAGGGGGCAACAATGGCTACACCTTC. Protein: CASSSAGTGGNNGYTF.

In this sample, this clonotype turned up many times. The rearrangement joins TRBV6-1 to TRBJ1-5; TRBD1 might be the D (5 bases). V was cut by 6 bases and J by 0 bases, with 6 bases left in between. Per the germline V gene, CDR1 is MNHNS and CDR2 is SASEGT. The CDR3 spans 13 residues. The CDR3 spells CASRTDSNQPQHF. CDR3 in DNA: TGTGCCAGCAGGACAGATAGCAATCAGCCCCAGCATTTT.

This clonotype has only a few counts. The CDR3 DNA sequence: TGTGCCAGTAGTGCCTTTTTCCTTCGACAGGGGATAGTTTATAATTCACCCCTCCACTTT. Translation: CASSAFFLRQGIVYNSPLHF. This rearrangement joins TRBV6-8 to TRBJ1-6, with 8 positions matching TRBD1. Trimming took 9 bases from V and 4 from J; bases not matched to a gene: 23. Per the germline V gene, CDR1 is MNHGY and CDR2 is SAAAGT. The CDR3 consists of 20 residues.

The chain joins TRBV4-2 to TRBJ2-2, with 8 nucleotides matching TRBD2. The germline gives CDR1 LGHNA, CDR2 YNFKEQ. This CDR3 is built from 13 residues. V dropped 9 bases and J dropped 9; count of bases not matched to a gene: 9. As DNA, the CDR3 is TGTGCCAGTTTTAGCGGGATCTCCAGGGAGCTGTTTTTT. Protein sequence: CASFSGISRELFF.

As for this clonotype: The junction departs from germline at one end; a sequencing error may be responsible. The rearrangement joins TRBV6-2 or TRBV6-3 to TRBJ1-2, with D unclear. Germline lookup yields CDR1 MNHEY and CDR2 SVGEGT. This CDR3 has 13 amino acids. CDR3 loop: CASSDDGPYGYTF. CDR3 nucleotide sequence: TGTGCTAGCAGTGACGACGGACCCTATGGCTACACCTTC.